The TCR beta chain under discussion was sequenced for a study of early T cells in non-severe SARS-CoV-2 infection. Losses at the gene ends were 9 bases for V and 7 bases for J; bases not matched to a gene: 6. Germline-derived CDR1 and CDR2 are MNHEY and SVGEGT. The CDR3 extends over 12 amino acids. TCRdb recomputed calls from the 5' RACE reads with MiXCR, one row per CDR3 protein. Among 85,000 to 95,000 distinct CDR3 sequences, over 12% were seen once, and the ten largest hold about 0.59%. Material for sequencing was whole blood. The source of this sequence is an adult who was a healthcare worker with PCR-confirmed SARS-CoV-2 infection or an uninfected control (not recorded which). This chain joins TRBV6-2 or TRBV6-3 and TRBJ1-2; 9 bases are shared with TRBD1. CDR3 DNA: TGTGCCAGTAACAGGGGGCAGGGTGGCTACACCTTC. Translating it yields CASNRGQGGYTF.